Presented here are 30 T cell receptor beta chains from one specimen sequenced in a study of beta chain features in type 1 diabetes. General study points: Shorter TCRB CDR3s, moderately but significantly so, marked every one of the four CD4+ subsets in Type 1 diabetes patients.

Sequencing targeted expressed TCRB transcripts, as all isolated RNA had been reverse transcribed. Measured with immunoSEQ multiplex PCR; TCRdb has only the in-frame clones, and not every one. The sample lists hundreds of thousands of clones, around 15% occurring once. These receptors lack a known antigen. Sequencing was carried out using naive CD4+ T cells from blood. Source of these receptors: a man between 18 and 29 years old with type 1 diabetes.

This clone occurred a few times. The chain uses TRBV20-1 and TRBJ2-1; D gene uncertain. Trimming left V 5 bases short and J 6 bases short, with 5 bases between. Germline assignment: CDR1 DFQATT and CDR2 SNEGSKA (reference sequence). The CDR3 is 10 amino acids. Here the CDR3 DNA reads TGCAGTGCTCAATTCAATGAGCAGTTCTTC. Its protein product is CSAQFNEQFF.

The chain carries TRBV9 and TRBJ1-6; D unresolved. Germline V gene sequence: CDR1 SGDLS, CDR2 YYNGEE. V lost 0 bases and J lost 6, with 10 bases in between. The CDR3 sequence is 15 residues long. The CDR3 region has the DNA TGTGCCAGCAGCGTAGAAGGAGGGATTAATTCACCCCTCCACTTT. Translated: CASSVEGGINSPLHF.

This clone has more than one count but fewer than ten. V is TRBV30 and J is TRBJ1-3; D gene unclear. Germline V lookup: CDR1 GTSNPN, CDR2 SVGIG (reference sequence). This CDR3 comprises 12 residues. Trimming shortened V by 0 bases and J by 7 bases, and 7 bases separated the two germline ends. CDR3 region: CAWSVLKNTIYF. CDR3 nucleotides: TGTGCCTGGAGTGTACTTAAGAACACCATATATTTT.

This chain joins TRBV4-3 and TRBJ2-7; the D is unclear. V lost 1 base and J lost 2, with 12 bases in between. Germline values: CDR1 LGHNA, CDR2 YSLEER. This CDR3 region has 15 residues. The CDR3 coding sequence is TGCGCCAGCAGCCAAGCACAGACAAAAACCTACGAGCAGTACTTC. Translation: CASSQAQTKTYEQYF.

This clone was detected a few times. The V gene is TRBV7-9, the J gene TRBJ2-5, with 7 bases fitting TRBD1. The CDR3 spans 11 residues. Germline loops: CDR1 SEHNR, CDR2 FQNEAQ (reference sequence). Trimming removed 11 bases from V and 1 base from J; junction bases left unmatched: 1. In DNA, the CDR3 is TGTGCCGGACAGGTCCAAGAGACCCAGTACTTC. Protein sequence: CAGQVQETQYF.

The sample holds a few counts of this clone. The chain carries TRBV7-3 and TRBJ2-3; no clear D gene. Germline CDR1 is SGHTA and CDR2 is FQGTGA. V gave up 5 bases and J gave up 2 bases, with 11 bases separating them. This CDR3 has 14 amino acids. Here the CDR3 DNA reads TGTGCCAGCAGCCAACGACAACCCACAGATACGCAGTATTTT. This codes for CASSQRQPTDTQYF.

This clone showed up just a few times. In the same sample, other DNA sequences code for this CDR3. This rearrangement joins TRBV18 to TRBJ2-3; 10 nucleotides align to TRBD1. Germline V lookup: CDR1 KGHSH, CDR2 LQKENI. The CDR3 spans 15 residues. J was trimmed by 3 bases and V by 0 bases; bases with no gene match: 0. CDR3 loop: CASSPPGQGTDTQYF. CDR3 sequence (DNA): TGTGCCAGCTCACCACCGGGACAGGGGACAGATACGCAGTATTTT.

V and J are TRBV19 and TRBJ1-2; D gene unclear. The germline V gene has CDR1 LNHDA and CDR2 SQIVND (reference sequence). The CDR3 loop spans 12 amino acids. Trimming pared 3 bases from V and 6 bases from J, leaving 8 bases between. CDR3 DNA sequence: TGTGCCAGTAGTATGGAAGGGAATGGCTACACCTTC. Amino acids: CASSMEGNGYTF.

This rearrangement joins TRBV5-1 to TRBJ2-5; D is perhaps TRBD1 (6 bases). The CDR3 length is 16 residues. V shed 4 bases and J shed 5 bases, with 21 bases lying between them. The germline gives CDR1 SGHRS, CDR2 YFSETQ. The CDR3 nucleotides are TGCGCCAGCAGCATGGGGGCTGAGGGGAGAAGGGAGACCCAGTACTTC. This codes for CASSMGAEGRRETQYF.

The J gene is TRBJ1-2, the V gene TRBV6-5, with unresolved D. V shed 6 bases and J shed 6 bases, with 11 bases lying between them. Germline V lookup: CDR1 MNHEY, CDR2 SVGAGI. This CDR3 has 12 residues. The CDR3 spells CASSLPRDGYTF. The CDR3 DNA reads TGTGCCAGCAGCCTCCCTCGGGATGGCTACACCTTC.

This clone has more than one count but fewer than ten. The J gene is TRBJ2-2, the V gene TRBV5-1; the D call may be TRBD1 or TRBD2 (6 bases each). This CDR3 is built from 15 residues. CDR1 and CDR2 from the germline V gene are SGHRS and YFSETQ. With 6 bases removed from V and 4 bases from J, the gap between germline ends came to 16 bases. CDR3: CASTVQGGPTGELFF. In DNA, the CDR3 is TGCGCCAGCACGGTACAGGGAGGTCCCACCGGGGAGCTGTTTTTT.

As concerns this clone: In the same sample, other DNA sequences code for this CDR3. This chain joins TRBV7-2 and TRBJ2-3; 8 bases are shared with TRBD2. The germline V gene has CDR1 SGHTA and CDR2 FQGNSA. The V and J ends lost 8 bases and 0 bases, in that order; junction bases with no gene match: 7. The CDR3 runs to 15 residues. The DNA of the CDR3 is TGTGCCAGCCGAGGTCAGCGGGGGAGCACAGATACGCAGTATTTT. This encodes CASRGQRGSTDTQYF.

This chain links TRBV11-1 with TRBJ2-2; no clear D gene. The CDR3 contains 13 residues. The V and J ends lost 4 bases and 5 bases respectively, with 8 bases between them. Germline V CDR1 and CDR2: SGHAT, FQDESV (reference sequence). Here the CDR3 reads CASSSGVTGELFF. DNA of the CDR3: TGTGCCAGCAGCTCCGGAGTGACCGGGGAGCTGTTTTTT.

This clone was picked up a small number of times. The V call is TRBV11-2, the J call TRBJ2-7; 7 nucleotides match TRBD2. Germline-derived CDR1 and CDR2 are SGHAT and FQNNGV. This CDR3 spans 15 amino acids. V shed 5 bases and J 3 bases; nucleotides not matched to a gene: 10. CDR3 loop: CASSLLQREGYEQYF. As DNA, the CDR3 is TGTGCCAGCAGCCTCCTCCAGAGGGAGGGCTACGAGCAGTACTTC.

The gene calls are TRBV29-1 and TRBJ2-1; D is unclear. The V and J ends lost 4 bases and 5 bases respectively, with 9 bases between them. The CDR3 length is 12 residues. The germline CDR1 and CDR2 sequences are SQVTM and ANQGSEA. The CDR3 DNA follows: TGCAGCGTTGTTCGACGGGACAATGAGCAGTTCTTC. It translates to CSVVRRDNEQFF.

This sequence joins TRBV5-1 and TRBJ1-1, with D uncertain. Germline values: CDR1 SGHRS, CDR2 YFSETQ. V was trimmed by 4 bases and J by 3 bases, leaving 4 bases between them. The CDR3 is 11 residues long. The CDR3 region has the DNA TGCGCCAGCAGCCATGACACTGAAGCTTTCTTT. It specifies CASSHDTEAFF.

This clone appeared a few times. The chain joins TRBV7-2 to TRBJ1-2; D is perhaps TRBD1 (6 bases). Germline V gene data show CDR1 as SGHTA and CDR2 as FQGNSA. The CDR3 has 14 amino acids. The ends were cut back, 6 bases at V and 4 bases at J, with 15 bases in the middle. CDR3 coding DNA: TGTGCCAGCAGTCGCGACGGGGGCGGCTATGGCTACACCTTC. Protein product: CASSRDGGGYGYTF.

Only a few counts were recorded for this clone. CDR3 protein: CASSLDGMLAFF. The CDR3 bases are TGCGCCAGCAGCTTGGATGGGATGCTGGCTTTCTTT. The genes are TRBV5-1 and TRBJ1-1; D gene unclear. CDR1 is SGHRS and CDR2 is YFSETQ in the germline V gene. The ends were cut back, 0 bases at V and 11 bases at J, with 11 bases in the middle. The CDR3 is 12 amino acids.

This clone was found a few times. The rearrangement uses TRBV7-9 and TRBJ1-2, with 9 nucleotides matching TRBD1. V lost 0 bases to trimming and J lost 4 bases; unmatched junction nucleotides: 6. The CDR3 is 16 amino acids. Germline-derived CDR1 and CDR2 are SEHNR and FQNEAQ (reference sequence). The DNA for the CDR3 is TGTGCCAGCAGCTTAGCTCTGGGACAGGGAAGCTATGGCTACACCTTC. This sequence encodes CASSLALGQGSYGYTF. Full variable domain (remainder filled in from reference TRBV7-9 and TRBJ1-2): DTGVSQNPRHKITKRGQNVTFRCDPISEHNRLYWYRQTLGQGPEFLTYFQNEAQLEKSRLLSDRFSAERPKGSFSTLEIQRTEQGDSAMYLCASSLALGQGSYGYTFGSGTRLTVV.

As to this clone: Different DNA sequences within this sample yield the same CDR3. This chain connects TRBV5-1 to TRBJ2-5; 9 positions match TRBD1. The germline V gene encodes CDR1 SGHRS and CDR2 YFSETQ. There are 15 residues in the CDR3. V lost 2 bases to trimming and J lost 1 base; unmatched junction nucleotides: 3. The CDR3 loop is CASSLGQGLQETQYF. In DNA, the CDR3 is TGCGCCAGCAGCTTAGGACAGGGGCTCCAAGAGACCCAGTACTTC.

The sample holds a few counts of this clone. CDR3 residues: CAWSSGLLNEQFF. The CDR3 DNA follows: TGTGCCTGGAGTAGCGGACTGCTAAATGAGCAGTTCTTC. The J gene is TRBJ2-1, the V gene TRBV30, with D maybe TRBD2 (5 bases). V lost 2 bases and J lost 7, with 12 bases in between. This CDR3 has 13 amino acids. Germline V gives CDR1 GTSNPN, CDR2 SVGIG (reference sequence).

The chain has TRBV6-1 and TRBJ2-3; TRBD2 might be the D (5 bases). This CDR3 is built from 12 residues. V gave up 6 bases and J gave up 4 bases, with 8 bases separating them. CDR1 and CDR2 from the germline V gene are MNHNS and SASEGT. The CDR3 sequence is CASRREPDTQYF. CDR3 DNA: TGTGCCAGCAGGAGGGAACCAGATACGCAGTATTTT.

Concerning this clone itself: Its ends do not fully match the called genes, so a read error is possible. The chain joins TRBV4-2 to TRBJ2-7; D is undetermined. Germline CDR1 LGHNA, CDR2 YNFKEQ. This CDR3 spans 17 amino acids. The CDR3 region is CASSHDIDTTLPYELYF. DNA for the CDR3: TGTGCCAGCAGCCACGATATCGACACCACTCTCCCCTACGAGCTGTACTTC.

The chain is built from TRBV10-3 and TRBJ2-6; perhaps TRBD1 as D (5 bases). CDR1 is ENHRY, CDR2 SYGVKD, per germline. The CDR3 spans 14 residues. Trimming stripped 10 bases from V and 0 bases from J, with 10 bases between. The DNA for the CDR3 is TGTGCCACCCTAGGGGTCTCTGGGGCCAACGTCCTGACTTTC. Its protein is CATLGVSGANVLTF.

The sample holds a few counts of this clone. Other nucleotide sequences from this sample produce the same CDR3. The CDR3 DNA follows: TGCAGTGCCCCGCGACGATACGAGCAGTACTTC. Residues: CSAPRRYEQYF. The chain has TRBV20-1 and TRBJ2-7, with unresolved D. The V end was cut by 6 bases, the J end by 4 bases, with 10 bases between. The CDR3 has 11 residues. Germline assignment: CDR1 DFQATT and CDR2 SNEGSKA (reference sequence).

V is TRBV29-1 and J is TRBJ1-2, with 10 bases that match TRBD1. This CDR3 spans 14 amino acids. J gave up 6 bases and V 7 bases, and 11 bases lay outside the gene matches. From germline, CDR1 is SQVTM and CDR2 ANQGSEA. CDR3 sequence reads: CSGTGQGKGDGYTF. The CDR3 DNA follows: TGCAGCGGCACGGGACAGGGGAAAGGTGATGGCTACACCTTC.

The rearrangement joins TRBV9 to TRBJ1-1; D not certain. CDR3 length equals 13 residues. Germline-derived CDR1 and CDR2 are SGDLS and YYNGEE. The V and J ends lost 5 bases and 0 bases respectively, with 8 bases between them. CDR3 bases: TGTGCCAGCAGTGGTCAGATGAACACTGAAGCTTTCTTT. It encodes CASSGQMNTEAFF.

This clone was seen a handful of times. CDR3 sequence reads: CASSGDNTGELFF. The CDR3 DNA follows: TGCGCCAGCAGCGGGGATAACACCGGGGAGCTGTTTTTT. The chain links TRBV5-1 to TRBJ2-2; D unclear. This CDR3 region has 13 residues. Germline V gene lookup returns CDR1 SGHRS and CDR2 YFSETQ. V lost 4 bases and J 2 bases, leaving 6 bases between the germline ends.

This clone showed up just a few times. This chain links TRBV29-1 with TRBJ2-7, with D possibly TRBD2 on 5 matching bases. The CDR3 runs 12 residues. Germline assignment: CDR1 SQVTM and CDR2 ANQGSEA. Trimming pared 4 bases from V and 2 bases from J, leaving 9 bases between. In DNA, the CDR3 is TGCAGCGTTGCTGCCGGGACCTACGAGCAGTACTTC. This sequence encodes CSVAAGTYEQYF.

The gene calls are TRBV30 and TRBJ2-1, with 8 positions matching TRBD2. V shed 7 bases, J shed 11 bases, and the junction held 19 bases outside the gene matches. Germline V CDR1 and CDR2: GTSNPN, SVGIG (reference sequence). The CDR3 totals 15 residues. Here the CDR3 reads CAFNLAGNLRDQQFF. In DNA form, the CDR3 reads TGTGCCTTCAACCTAGCGGGTAACTTGCGGGATCAGCAGTTCTTC.